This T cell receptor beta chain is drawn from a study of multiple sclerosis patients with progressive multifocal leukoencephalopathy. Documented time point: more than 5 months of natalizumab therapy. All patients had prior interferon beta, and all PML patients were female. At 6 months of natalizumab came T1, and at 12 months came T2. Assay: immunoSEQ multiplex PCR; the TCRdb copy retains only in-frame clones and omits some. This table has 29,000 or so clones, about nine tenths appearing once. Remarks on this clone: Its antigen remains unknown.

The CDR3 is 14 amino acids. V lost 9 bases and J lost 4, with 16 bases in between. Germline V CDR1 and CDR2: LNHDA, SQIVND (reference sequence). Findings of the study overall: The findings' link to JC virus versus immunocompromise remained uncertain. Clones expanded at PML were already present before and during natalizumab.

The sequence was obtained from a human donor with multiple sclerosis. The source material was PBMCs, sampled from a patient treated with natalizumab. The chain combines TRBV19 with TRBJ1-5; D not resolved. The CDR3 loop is CASIAKSGNQPQHF. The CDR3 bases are TGTGCCAGCATCGCAAAGTCAGGAAATCAGCCCCAGCATTTT.